The 14 T cell receptor beta chains presented below share a single source sample, sequenced in a study of tissue T cells after allogeneic stem cell transplantation (dated by TCRdb to the early 2020s). The time point tag for this specimen amounts to: mouse harvest day 7 after allogeneic transplant. Mouse grafts combined 10^7 T-cell-depleted bone marrow cells with 10^6 splenic CD5+ T cells, given via tail vein injection. Library preparation employed the immunoSEQ multiplex PCR assay. What TCRdb holds here is the immuneACCESS table cut down to in-frame rearrangements. Part of the clones is not present; checked against another copy, under half of the missing clones reflect an unresolved V gene, and the others are unexplained. Within this sample are 7,000 to 8,500 clones, with around half of them counted one time only. The ten biggest clones cover around 12% of the sample. Sequenced sample: lymph node tissue. These receptors were collected from a female BALB/c mouse given C57BL/6 T cells with graft-versus-host disease after an allogeneic hematopoietic cell transplant.

This clone appeared a single time. Gene names refer to mouse genes. The missing CDR3 end, 1 residue past where the read stops, is filled in from the germline J gene. The V call is TRBV12-1, the J call TRBJ2-3; D uncertain. The CDR3 contains 13 residues. The germline gives CDR1 SGHSN, CDR2 HYEKVE. Deletions cut 5 bases from V and 0 bases from J, with 8 bases between. The sequenced part of the CDR3 DNA is TGTGCCAGCTTAGGGATTAGTGCAGAAACGCTGTAT. As protein: CASLGISAETLY. The whole CDR3 is CASLGISAETLYF.

With regard to this clone: Gene and germline names: mouse. The sequenced fragment ends 1 residue before the CDR3 boundary, so the rest is inferred from the germline J gene. The chain is built from TRBV2 and TRBJ2-4, with 11 positions matching TRBD2. The CDR3 is 16 residues long. V trimming: 0 bases; J trimming: 5 bases; junction bases outside the gene matches: 4. CDR1 and CDR2 from the germline V gene are LGHNA and YSYQKL. The CDR3 reads CASSQEPGLGGNTLYF. Partial CDR3 DNA: TGTGCCAGCAGCCAAGAGCCCGGACTGGGGGGAAACACCTTGTAC.

Details on this clone: Gene and germline names: mouse. The CDR3 sequence: CASSFGLGGRYAEQFF. The sequenced CDR3 bases are TGTGCCAGCAGCTTCGGACTGGGGGGGCGCTATGCTGAGCAGTTC. V usage is TRBV3 and J usage is TRBJ2-1, with TRBD2 matching over 13 bases. The read gets to within 1 residue of the CDR3 end, and the germline J gene fills in the rest. CDR3 length: 16 amino acids. Germline V gene data show CDR1 as SNHLY and CDR2 as FYNGKV (reference sequence). Germline trimming cut 3 bases from V and 3 bases from J; bases unmatched to any gene: 2.

This clone was detected only once. Gene names denote mouse genes. The read gets to within 1 residue of the CDR3 end, and the germline J gene fills in the rest. The J gene is TRBJ2-3, the V gene TRBV4, with 9 nucleotides matching TRBD2. The trim removed 3 bases at V and 2 bases at J, leaving 3 bases unmatched. Germline V lookup: CDR1 LGHDT, CDR2 YNNKQL (reference sequence). The CDR3 extends over 15 amino acids. The CDR3 bases that were read are TGTGCCAGCAGCTATCACTGGGGGGTTGCAGAAACGCTGTAT. Amino acid sequence: CASSYHWGVAETLY. The full CDR3 is CASSYHWGVAETLYF. The full variable domain, its missing parts supplied by reference TRBV4 and TRBJ2-3, is ETAVFQTPNYHVTQVGNEVSFNCKQTLGHDTMYWYKQDSKKLLKIMFSYNNKQLIVNETVPRRFSPQSSDKAHLNLRIKSVEPEDSAVYLCASSYHWGVAETLYFGSGTRLTVL.

Note on this clone: Germline and genes: mouse. The sequenced part of the CDR3 DNA is TGTGCCAGCAGTCGACAGACAAACTCCGACTACACC. It is translated as CASSRQTNSDYT. The entire CDR3 protein is CASSRQTNSDYTF. The chain employs TRBV26 and TRBJ1-2, with D perhaps TRBD1 (5 bases). The read gets to within 1 residue of the CDR3 end, and the germline J gene fills in the rest. Germline CDR1 is KGHPV and CDR2 is FQNQEV (reference sequence). This CDR3 contains 13 residues. V was shortened by 4 bases and J by 0 bases, with 6 bases between the two germline ends.

Details on this clone: Gene names are the mouse ones. The read terminates 1 residue before the CDR3 end, so the remaining end is supplied by the germline J gene. The V call is TRBV16, the J call TRBJ2-3, with TRBD1 matching 7 bases. Germline V gene sequence: CDR1 SGHSA, CDR2 FRNQAP. There are 14 residues in the CDR3. The trim removed 5 bases at V and 1 base at J, leaving 3 bases unmatched. This chain's CDR3 is CASSRQGGAETLYF. The sequenced part of the CDR3 DNA is TGTGCAAGCAGCCGACAGGGAGGTGCAGAAACGCTGTAT. Filled out from reference TRBV16 and TRBJ2-3, the complete variable domain reads NAGVIQTPRHKVTGKGQEATLWCEPISGHSAVFWYRQTIVQGLEFLTYFRNQAPIDDSGMPKERFSAQMPNQSHSTLKIQSTQPQDSAVYLCASSRQGGAETLYFGSGTRLTVL.

Only a few counts were recorded for this clone. Gene names follow the mouse nomenclature. The read falls 1 residue short of the CDR3 end, and the missing part is taken from the germline J gene. The V gene is TRBV20, the J gene TRBJ1-1; tentative D call: TRBD1 (5 bases). Trimming removed 6 bases at V and 4 bases at J, with 15 bases between. This CDR3 contains 13 residues. The germline V gene encodes CDR1 GFQATS and CDR2 STVNSAI. The CDR3 DNA, read in part, is TGTGGTGCGCCTCAGGGAAGGGGCACAGAAGTCTTC. Residues: CGAPQGRGTEVF. The full CDR3 protein is CGAPQGRGTEVFF.

This clone has a single count. Gene names and germline match the mouse. The CDR3 end falls 1 residue outside the read, so it is completed with the germline J gene. V is TRBV26 and J is TRBJ2-5; 9 nucleotides align to TRBD1. V lost 2 bases and J lost 8; bases outside the gene matches: 5. Germline V gene lookup returns CDR1 KGHPV and CDR2 FQNQEV (reference sequence). This CDR3 has 14 amino acids. The sequenced CDR3 bases are TGTGCCAGCAGTCTGGGGACAGGGTCGGGCACCCAGTAC. It is translated as CASSLGTGSGTQY. The CDR3, in full, reads CASSLGTGSGTQYF.

A remark on this clone: The gene names given are mouse names. The read terminates 1 residue before the CDR3 end, so the remaining end is supplied by the germline J gene. The chain combines TRBV23 with TRBJ2-4; the listed D gene, TRBD2, was not tested against the DNA. Germline-derived CDR1 and CDR2 are KGHTA and FQNQQP. The CDR3 spans 14 residues. CDR3 DNA, as far as it was read: TGCTCCAGCAGCTCTGGGGGGGCGCGAAACACCTTGTAC. Translating gives CSSSSGGARNTLY. Given in full, the CDR3 is CSSSSGGARNTLYF.

A word on this clone: These gene names are mouse names. The read finishes 1 residue shy of the CDR3 end, and the germline J gene is used to complete it. This rearrangement joins TRBV16 to TRBJ2-5; 9 bases align to TRBD2. This CDR3 region has 16 residues. From germline, CDR1 is SGHSA and CDR2 FRNQAP. J lost 0 bases, V lost 3 bases, and 4 bases had no gene match. The chain's CDR3 is CASSLGTGTNQDTQYF. CDR3 bases read: TGTGCAAGCAGCTTGGGGACTGGGACTAACCAAGACACCCAGTAC.

This clone was seen a few times. The genes are named according to mouse. Coverage ceases 1 residue before the CDR3 finishes, and the germline J gene fills in the end. The V call is TRBV3, the J call TRBJ2-5; TRBD2 agrees at 8 bases. Germline values: CDR1 SNHLY, CDR2 FYNGKV (reference sequence). CDR3 size: 15 residues. V shed 4 bases and J 1 base; nucleotides not matched to a gene: 4. The covered CDR3 bases are TGTGCCAGCAGCTCTCTTGGGGGGGACCAAGACACCCAGTAC. This sequence encodes CASSSLGGDQDTQY. The whole CDR3 reads CASSSLGGDQDTQYF.

This clone was detected only a few times. Genes and germline come from the mouse. The CDR3 extends 1 residue past the end of the read, so its final part is completed from the germline J gene. The rearrangement joins TRBV26 to TRBJ1-6; D possibly corresponds to TRBD1 (6 bases). TRBJ1-6 is designated an ORF whose function remains uncertain. The CDR3 sequence is 14 residues long. Trimming cost V 2 bases and J 4 bases, with 6 bases left between them. CDR1 KGHPV and CDR2 FQNQEV come from the germline V gene (reference sequence). CDR3 DNA, as far as it was read: TGTGCCAGCAGTCTGACAGGGTATAATTCGCCCCTCTAC. Amino acid sequence: CASSLTGYNSPLY. The CDR3 in its entirety is CASSLTGYNSPLYF.

Concerning this clone itself: The gene names given are mouse names. The CDR3 loop reads CASSLDGGGTLYF. Incomplete CDR3 DNA: TGTGCAAGCAGCTTAGATGGGGGTGGCACCTTGTAC. V usage is TRBV16 and J usage is TRBJ2-4, with D possibly being TRBD2 (6 bases). The sequence runs out 1 residue before the end of the CDR3; the remainder is reconstructed from the germline J gene. V lost 0 bases and J 8 bases, leaving 9 bases between the germline ends. Germline CDR1 and CDR2: SGHSA and FRNQAP. The CDR3 runs 13 residues.

Concerning this clone: Gene names are the mouse ones. The read ends 1 residue before the CDR3 terminus; that terminus is restored from the germline J gene. The chain joins TRBV16 to TRBJ2-7; TRBD2 agrees at 9 bases. The trim removed 2 bases at V and 4 bases at J, leaving 3 bases unmatched. This CDR3 has 14 amino acids. Germline loops: CDR1 SGHSA, CDR2 FRNQAP. The sequenced CDR3 bases are TGTGCAAGCAGCTTATTGGGGGGGCCGTATGAACAGTAC. It specifies CASSLLGGPYEQY. The entire CDR3 is CASSLLGGPYEQYF.